This TCR beta chain stems from a study of a mutant IDH1 vaccine in newly diagnosed glioma (dated by TCRdb to about 2021). In terms of the full investigation: Patients were given eight vaccinations, in weeks 1, 3, 5, 7, 11, 15, 19 and 23, which matched visits V03 through V10. In the chemotherapy-containing groups, vaccination started alongside temozolomide cycles, whereas in patients who had radiotherapy alone it started 4-6 weeks after radiotherapy. The roughly 30 treated patients were roughly 60% male and around 40% female, with a mean age of approximately 40 years. Prior to enrollment, patients had been given standard therapy consisting of radiotherapy alone, temozolomide alone, or radiochemotherapy with temozolomide, with the combination given to most patients. Peripheral blood was collected at six visits: V03 (baseline), V05, V07, V10, V12 and V13. For exploratory analyses, fewer than 30 treated patients had longitudinal TCRB deep sequencing done wherever samples were available.

Library generation was performed with the immunoSEQ multiplex PCR assay. Following the manufacturer's protocol, the hsTCRB Kit was used to amplify rearranged TCR beta chain sequences. TCRB libraries were sequenced on an Illumina MiSeq. Concerning the study's data processing: The proprietary platform of the kit vendor was used for demultiplexing, trimming and gene mapping. TCRdb carries this immuneACCESS record with in-frame sequences only. Its versions omit some clonotypes, under half of them owing to an unresolved V gene in the studies checked, with the rest unexplained. The V and J calls and the clone size are those of that table, but D and trimming were determined from the DNA. The sample table holds about 29,000 clones, of which about 90% were seen once. The ten top clones hold about 3.5% of the sample. The paper as a whole reports these results and caveats: No apparent relationship was observed between pseudoprogression and alterations in the top peripheral T cell clonotypes detected by TCRB sequencing. The authors stated that sample limitations prevented analyses of patient blood samples from being reproduced. PBMC samples for TCRB deep sequencing were selected based on availability. Vaccine-induced immune responses across multiple MHC alleles were detected in approximately 94% of patients.

According to the germline V gene (reference sequence), CDR1 reads SGHNT and CDR2 reads YYREEE. V is clipped by 1 base and J by 0 bases, and the sequence between their germline boundaries is 5 bases long. The CDR3 sequence holds 13 residues, the cysteine and phenylalanine included. The sequence is cut down to CDR3 DNA, 39 bases in frame from base 1. Remarks on this clone: Its binding antigen is unknown. The sample holds no much larger clone one base away, and base qualities are not on file.

Explained via the paper, the time point label denotes: week 5, during vaccination. Each vaccine dose was 300 ug of a 20-mer mutant IDH1 peptide in Montanide, given subcutaneously with topical imiquimod. All donors had newly diagnosed IDH1-mutant astrocytomas of WHO grade 3 or 4 that showed loss of nuclear ATRX. The samples were drawn from NOA16, a multicentre, single-arm, open-label phase I trial in Germany that tested a mutant IDH1 peptide vaccine in humans for the first time. Genomic DNA for TCRB sequencing was isolated from EDTA blood with the DNeasy Blood and Tissue Kit. The TCR originated in a woman between 40 and 50 years old with glioma. Some clones in this sample may be carry-over from other donors' samples. The sequencing here drew on peripheral blood mononuclear cells (PBMCs), taken from a glioma patient whose treatment included an IDH1 peptide vaccine. The rearrangement joined TRBV5-4 to TRBJ2-7; the D gene lacks a confident call. The nucleotides read TGTGCCAGCAGCTTGCAGAGCTCCTACGAGCAGTACTTC. This gives the protein CASSLQSSYEQYF.